The clone carrying this T cell receptor beta chain was detected a few times. Amplified regions were TCR beta CDR3 sequences from RNA transcripts. HTBI primers were used for first-round RT-PCR of the TCR CDR3. TCRdb itself ran the multiplex PCR reads through MiXCR, one entry per CDR3 protein. The sample holds about 380,000 distinct CDR3 sequences, around 14% seen once. The data were obtained in a study of T cells in Graves' hyperthyroidism and ophthalmopathy. A lack of ophthalmopathy progression within 18 months defined stable Graves' hyperthyroidism. Patients aged 18 to 65 with hyperthyroidism were newly diagnosed, with duration under 2 months. The CDR3 sequence is 15 residues long. Germline-derived CDR1 and CDR2 are LNHDA and SQIVND (reference sequence). Trimming cost V 1 base and J 5 bases; bases outside gene matches: 4.

The sample taken for sequencing was blood. The source of this sequence is a woman aged 55-69 years with Graves' hyperthyroidism. The gene calls are TRBV19 and TRBJ2-3; 9 nucleotides agree with TRBD1. The CDR3 DNA reads TGTGCCAGTAGTATAGGGGACAGGGTGGTAGATACGCAGTATTTT. Residues: CASSIGDRVVDTQYF.